These 5 T cell receptor beta chains were sequenced from one sample in a study of cytomegalovirus exposure and HLA in healthy donors. Data came from immunoSEQ multiplex PCR; TCRdb stores just in-frame clones and leaves some out. The profile shows roughly 330,000 clones, about nine tenths of them singletons. Source material: PBMCs. These receptors were taken from a woman younger than 45 in good health and CMV-seropositive.

In nucleotides, the CDR3 is TGTGCCAGCAGCCCAACAGGGTTCTACGAGCAGTACTTC. It translates to CASSPTGFYEQYF. The chain joins TRBV5-6 to TRBJ2-7, with D perhaps TRBD1 (6 bases). The CDR3 covers 13 residues. The V end was cut by 4 bases, the J end by 3 bases, with 11 bases between. Germline lookup yields CDR1 SGHDT and CDR2 YYEEEE.

This clone was seen a single time. The chain is built from TRBV4-3 and TRBJ2-2; a weak D match, TRBD2 (6 bases). V was clipped by 3 bases and J by 9 bases, with 20 bases between them. Germline CDR1 reads LGHNA; CDR2 reads YSLEER. The CDR3 is 16 amino acids. The CDR3 reads CASSQGSTGVLRELFF. The CDR3 region has the DNA TGCGCCAGCAGCCAGGGAAGCACGGGGGTCTTAAGGGAGCTGTTTTTT.

The V call is TRBV28, the J call TRBJ1-1; D remains unclear. The CDR3 consists of 14 residues. CDR1 and CDR2 (germline): MDHEN, SYDVKM. V lost 3 bases to trimming and J lost 3 bases, with 11 bases between them. The CDR3 DNA is TGTGCCAGCAGTTTCGGCGGGCGCGACACTGAAGCTTTCTTT. Translated, it gives CASSFGGRDTEAFF.

This chain connects TRBV9 to TRBJ2-3; D is unclear. V lost 4 bases, J lost 6 bases, and 15 bases lay in between. The CDR3 has 14 amino acids. Germline V lookup: CDR1 SGDLS, CDR2 YYNGEE. CDR3: CASSPAGSLDTQYF. The DNA of the CDR3 is TGTGCCAGCAGCCCCGCAGGTAGCCTCGATACGCAGTATTTT.

In its sample, this clone was seen many times. This specimen includes other DNA sequences encoding the same CDR3. The chain uses TRBV28 and TRBJ2-5; 11 bases fit TRBD2. V was pared by 2 bases and J by 1 base, with 0 bases of the junction left unmatched. CDR3 size: 15 residues. The V gene's germline CDR1 is MDHEN and CDR2 SYDVKM. CDR3 sequence: CASSLTSGGQETQYF. The CDR3 region has the DNA TGTGCCAGCAGTTTAACTAGCGGGGGCCAAGAGACCCAGTACTTC. Supplemented by reference TRBV28 and TRBJ2-5, the full variable domain reads DVKVTQSSRYLVKRTGEKVFLECVQDMDHENMFWYRQDPGLGLRLIYFSYDVKMKEKGDIPEGYSVSREKKERFSLILESASTNQTSMYLCASSLTSGGQETQYFGPGTRLLVL.